This TCR beta chain was identified during a study of naive and memory T cell subsets. Study observations and caveats: Naive repertoires, especially CD8, held a few larger clonotypes, possibly memory cells re-expressing CD45RA. The power law exponent of TCR abundance differed between naive and memory cells.

This clonotype showed up just a few times. The antigen is not known. An equimolar mix of two oligonucleotides served as the beta constant-region primer for TRBC1 and TRBC2. Nested alpha and beta constant-region primers with the SP2 primer drove four PCR rounds on ligated cDNA. A 12-nucleotide UMI and the SP2 primer were added to the cDNA 3' end by oligonucleotide ligation. MiXCR was run by TCRdb on the UMI-ligation and nested PCR reads, yielding one entry per CDR3 protein. This sample has roughly 150,000 distinct CDR3 sequences; around 21% occur once, and the top ten carry 0.6% to 0.8%. V lost 6 bases, J lost 4 bases, and 11 bases stayed unmatched. The CDR3 spans 15 residues. Germline CDR1 reads MNHEY; CDR2 reads SVGEGT.

The source is a human donor in good health. The chain has TRBV6-2 or TRBV6-3 and TRBJ1-1; 7 positions agree with TRBD1. The specimen was naive CD8+ T cells from blood. The CDR3 DNA follows: TGTGCCAGCAGCCTATACAGGGGAGGGGGCACTGAAGCTTTCTTT. Translating it yields CASSLYRGGGTEAFF.